This paragraph covers one TCR beta chain sequence. The target antigen is unknown. Trimming at V came to 6 bases and at J to 1 base, leaving 8 bases not matched to a gene. CDR1 is DFQATT, CDR2 SNEGSKA, per germline (reference sequence). The CDR3 sequence is 17 residues long. These data come from a study of identical twins. In TCRdb, the 5' RACE reads were re-called with MiXCR into one record per CDR3 protein. Of hundreds of thousands of distinct CDR3 sequences in the sample, approximately 18% were seen once. Findings and limits, study-wide: Invariant MAIT and iNKT cells are populations that could partly confound zero-insertion analyses.

In addition, the sample was reused for a study of T cells expressing NK-cell markers. That source notes: According to the study, TCR beta repertoires originated from sorted CD3+CD56+NKG2C+, CD3+CD56+NKG2C- and CD3+CD56-NKG2C+ T cells.

Sequencing was done on a sample of PBMCs. The J gene is TRBJ2-6, the V gene TRBV20-1; 11 nucleotides align to TRBD1. The origin of this receptor is a woman in her late teens or twenties in good health. DNA of the CDR3: TGCAGTGCCACGGGACAGGGGGAGTTTTCTGGGGCCAACGTCCTGACTTTC. Its translation: CSATGQGEFSGANVLTF.